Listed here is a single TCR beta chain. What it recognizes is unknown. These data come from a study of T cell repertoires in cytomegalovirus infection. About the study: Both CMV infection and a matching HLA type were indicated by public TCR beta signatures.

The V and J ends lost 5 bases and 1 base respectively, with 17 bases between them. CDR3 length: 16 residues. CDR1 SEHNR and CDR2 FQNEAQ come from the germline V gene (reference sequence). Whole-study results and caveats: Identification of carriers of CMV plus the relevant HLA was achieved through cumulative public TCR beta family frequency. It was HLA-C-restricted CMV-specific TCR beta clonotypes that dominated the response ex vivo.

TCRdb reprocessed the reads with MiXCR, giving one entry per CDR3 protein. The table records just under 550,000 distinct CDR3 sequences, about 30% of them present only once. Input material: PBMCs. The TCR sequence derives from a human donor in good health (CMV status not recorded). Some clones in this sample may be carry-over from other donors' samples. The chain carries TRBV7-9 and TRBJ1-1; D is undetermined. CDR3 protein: CASSRIAGPGNTEAFF. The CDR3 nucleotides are TGTGCCAGCAGCCGCATAGCGGGCCCTGGGAACACTGAAGCTTTCTTT.